These 13 T cell receptor beta chains were sequenced from one sample in a study of OX40 agonist ivuxolimab in advanced cancers. Sequenced by immunoSEQ multiplex PCR; TCRdb stores in-frame clones only, minus some. The repertoire holds fewer than 90,000 clones, with around 87% as singletons. The sequencing used CD4+ or CD8+ T cells sorted from blood, collected in a trial of the OX40 agonist ivuxolimab. These TCRs come from an adult with an advanced solid tumor such as melanoma, head and neck, liver or kidney cancer.

This sequence joins TRBV7-2 and TRBJ2-5; 9 nucleotides line up with TRBD2. The CDR3 totals 17 residues. Germline-derived CDR1 and CDR2 are SGHTA and FQGNSA. J was trimmed by 7 bases and V by 1 base; bases with no gene match: 13. CDR3: CASSLGASGEVSGTQYF. Written as DNA, the CDR3 is TGTGCCAGCAGCTTAGGAGCTAGCGGGGAGGTCTCAGGGACCCAGTACTTC. Supplemented by reference TRBV7-2 and TRBJ2-5, the full variable domain reads GAGVSQSPSNKVTEKGKDVELRCDPISGHTALYWYRQSLGQGLEFLIYFQGNSAPDKSGLPSDRFSAERTGGSVSTLTIQRTQQEDSAVYLCASSLGASGEVSGTQYFGPGTRLLVL.

V and J are TRBV18 and TRBJ2-7; 10 positions match TRBD1. The V gene end was trimmed by 3 bases and the J gene end by 0 bases; junction bases not matched to a gene: 11. This CDR3 is built from 18 residues. Germline loops: CDR1 KGHSH, CDR2 LQKENI. DNA of the CDR3: TGTGCCAGCTCACCCGGGACAGGGGCCCTCCACGGCTCCTACGAGCAGTACTTC. Its translation: CASSPGTGALHGSYEQYF.

The chain employs TRBV7-3 and TRBJ2-3; D assignment may be TRBD1 or TRBD2 (5 bases each). The CDR3 covers 13 residues. CDR1 SGHTA and CDR2 FQGTGA come from the germline V gene. With 5 bases removed from V and 0 bases from J, the gap between germline ends came to 6 bases. This CDR3 reads CASSRDSTDTQYF. CDR3 bases: TGTGCCAGCAGCCGGGACAGCACAGATACGCAGTATTTT.

The rearrangement uses TRBV4-1 and TRBJ1-5, with 8 positions matching TRBD1. J lost 0 bases, V lost 0 bases, and 7 bases had no gene match. CDR3 length: 18 residues. Per germline, CDR1 MGHRA and CDR2 YSYEKL. The CDR3 DNA reads TGCGCCAGCAGCCAAGAACGGACAGGGTTCGCTAGCAATCAGCCCCAGCATTTT. It is translated as CASSQERTGFASNQPQHF.

This chain uses TRBV25-1 with TRBJ2-3; 8 bases align to TRBD1. The length of the CDR3 is 13 residues. Germline V CDR1 and CDR2: MGHDK, SYGVNS. J gave up 4 bases and V 7 bases, and 4 bases lay outside the gene matches. The CDR3, as DNA: TGTGCCAGCAACGACAGGGGCCCAGATACGCAGTATTTT. This codes for CASNDRGPDTQYF.

The J gene is TRBJ1-5, the V gene TRBV6-5; D remains unclear. The V gene's germline CDR1 is MNHEY and CDR2 SVGAGI. Trimming pared 4 bases from V and 7 bases from J, leaving 17 bases between. This CDR3 contains 15 residues. CDR3 protein: CASSLSILPGQPQHF. The DNA of the CDR3 is TGTGCCAGCAGTTTATCGATATTACCGGGGCAGCCCCAGCATTTT.

This sequence joins TRBV9 and TRBJ1-5; D call uncertain. Germline V gene lookup returns CDR1 SGDLS and CDR2 YYNGEE. Deletions cut 5 bases from V and 0 bases from J, with 6 bases between. The CDR3 covers 13 residues. The chain's CDR3 is CASSRDSNQPQHF. The CDR3 bases are TGTGCCAGCAGTCGGGATAGCAATCAGCCCCAGCATTTT.

The DNA for the CDR3 is TGTGCTAGTGGTTTGATGCCAAACCAAGAGACCCAGTACTTC. Protein: CASGLMPNQETQYF. This chain links TRBV12-5 with TRBJ2-5, with unresolved D. The germline gives CDR1 LGHNT, CDR2 FRNRAP. The CDR3 sequence is 14 residues long. Trimming took off 2 bases at V and 0 bases at J, with 7 bases between the two ends.

This clone was recorded once. Mismatch with germline at one junction end may stem from a read error. V and J are TRBV18 and TRBJ1-4; D unresolved. There are 14 residues in the CDR3. The germline V gene encodes CDR1 KGHSH and CDR2 LQKENI. CDR3 amino acids: CASSPTRENEQLFF. CDR3 DNA sequence: TGTGCCAGCTCACCGACCCGAGAGAATGAACAACTGTTTTTT.

The V gene is TRBV13, the J gene TRBJ1-4; D perhaps matches TRBD1 (6 bases). The CDR3 is 16 residues long. The germline V gene encodes CDR1 PRHDT and CDR2 FYEKMQ (reference sequence). V lost 5 bases to trimming and J lost 6 bases, with 19 bases between them. In DNA, the CDR3 is TGTGCCAGCAGCCTGTTCGGACAGCCCCAGGATGAAAAACTGTTTTTT. The encoded protein is CASSLFGQPQDEKLFF.

Only a few counts were recorded for this clone. The chain joins TRBV14 to TRBJ2-7; D possibly matches TRBD1 or TRBD2 (5 bases each). The CDR3 contains 11 residues. Germline loops: CDR1 SGHDN, CDR2 FVKESK. Trimming cost V 5 bases and J 6 bases, with 8 bases left between them. In nucleotides, the CDR3 is TGTGCCAGCAGCAAGGGGAGCGAGCAGTACTTC. Its protein is CASSKGSEQYF.

The rearrangement links TRBV19 to TRBJ1-1; D is uncertain. V was shortened by 1 base and J by 7 bases, with 10 bases between the two germline ends. Germline lookup yields CDR1 LNHDA and CDR2 SQIVND (reference sequence). The CDR3 consists of 13 residues. In DNA, the CDR3 is TGTGCCAGTAGTATAGCGGCACCCCTTGAAGCTTTCTTT. Its protein product is CASSIAAPLEAFF. Looking up the rest from reference TRBV19 and TRBJ1-1 gives the full variable domain: DGGITQSPKYLFRKEGQNVTLSCEQNLNHDAMYWYRQDPGQGLRLIYYSQIVNDFQKGDIAEGYSVSREKKESFPLTVTSAQKNPTAFYLCASSIAAPLEAFFGQGTRLTVV.

This clone occurred a few times. The chain carries TRBV7-8 and TRBJ1-5, with D tentatively TRBD1 (5 bases). Germline CDR1 SGHVS, CDR2 FQNEAQ. Trimming took 6 bases from V and 4 from J, leaving 16 bases between them. CDR3 length: 15 amino acids. The CDR3 loop reads CASRLDGAGNQPQHF. CDR3 bases: TGTGCCAGCAGACTGGATGGGGCAGGGAATCAGCCCCAGCATTTT.